The entry below describes one T cell receptor beta chain. This sample was taken from a study of blood T cell repertoires in COVID-19. Whole-study context: In each case, the material was cDNA or gDNA derived from T cells, B-cell-depleted T cells, or PBMCs.

The germline CDR1 and CDR2 sequences are SNHLY and FYNNEI. This CDR3 contains 13 residues. V was shortened by 1 base and J by 11 bases, with 14 bases between the two germline ends. The protocol was immunoSEQ multiplex PCR, while the TCRdb copy is restricted to in-frame clones and leaves out a portion. The data contain roughly 120,000 clones, just under 90% of them singletons. The sequencing input was peripheral blood. This chain joins TRBV2 and TRBJ1-1, with D maybe TRBD1 (5 bases). The TCR originated in a human donor in a cohort sampled during active COVID-19. The CDR3 here is CASSEDSTGGAFF. The CDR3 DNA is TGTGCCAGCAGTGAAGACTCTACGGGGGGGGCTTTCTTT.